This TCR beta chain appears in the sequencing data of a study of patients and donors after allogeneic stem cell transplantation. From germline, CDR1 is MNHEY and CDR2 SMNVEV (reference sequence). The J segment lost 4 bases and the V segment lost 6 bases, leaving 17 bases of the junction unmatched. CDR3 length equals 17 residues. Each CDR3 protein gets one entry after TCRdb re-called the RT-PCR reads with MiXCR. The data show 150,000 or so distinct CDR3 sequences, roughly 22% seen once. The J gene is TRBJ1-1, the V gene TRBV27; 7 bases fit TRBD1. The source material was blood, either unsorted or a sorted T cell fraction (not recorded which). The sequence derives from a human donor who was either an allogeneic HSCT recipient or a stem cell or donor lymphocyte infusion donor (not recorded which). It is not recorded whose cells these are; they may come from a transplant donor. This CDR3 is CASSSRGGSPILTEAFF. DNA for the CDR3: TGTGCCAGCAGCTCGAGAGGGGGCAGCCCGATACTCACTGAAGCTTTCTTT.